The 10 T cell receptor beta chains below come from one sample, sequenced in a study of blood T cell repertoires in COVID-19. Measured with immunoSEQ multiplex PCR; TCRdb has only the in-frame clones, and not every one. Of under 130,000 clones in the sample, 84% are singletons; the top ten hold 10% to 15%. The specimen was peripheral blood. The receptors were gathered from a human donor in a cohort sampled during active or convalescent COVID-19.

The CDR3 DNA follows: TGTGCCACCAAAGCCGCGGGTTCGGTTGGCTACACCTTC. Amino acids: CATKAAGSVGYTF. J is TRBJ1-2 and V is TRBV24-1; D gene ambiguous. There are 13 residues in the CDR3. V was clipped by 8 bases and J by 7 bases, with 16 bases between them. The germline CDR1 and CDR2 sequences are KGHDR and SFDVKD.

The chain is built from TRBV7-9 and TRBJ1-3; no clear D gene. The V gene lost 1 base and the J gene lost 4 bases, with 8 bases spanning the gap. Germline V CDR1 and CDR2: SEHNR, FQNEAQ (reference sequence). This CDR3 is 14 amino acids long. CDR3 region: CASSLGAPGNTIYF. CDR3 sequence (DNA): TGTGCCAGCAGCTTAGGGGCCCCCGGAAACACCATATATTTT. Together with reference TRBV7-9 and TRBJ1-3, the CDR3 gives the full variable domain: DTGVSQNPRHKITKRGQNVTFRCDPISEHNRLYWYRQTLGQGPEFLTYFQNEAQLEKSRLLSDRFSAERPKGSFSTLEIQRTEQGDSAMYLCASSLGAPGNTIYFGEGSWLTVV.

This clone was seen once. This chain links TRBV3-1 (or the pseudogene TRBV3-2) with TRBJ2-5; 10 bases map to TRBD1. Germline V gene lookup returns CDR1 LGHDT and CDR2 YNNKEL (reference sequence). This CDR3 comprises 13 residues. Losses at the gene ends were 8 bases for V and 7 bases for J; bases not matched to a gene: 7. CDR3 in DNA: TGTGCCAGCCGGGACAGGGGAAGAAGGACCCAGTACTTC. Its translation is CASRDRGRRTQYF.

In nucleotides, the CDR3 is TGTGCCAGCAGCTTAGGGATAGGGACAGGGGCTAATTCACCCCTCCACTTT. Encoded protein: CASSLGIGTGANSPLHF. The gene calls are TRBV11-2 and TRBJ1-6; 10 bases match TRBD1. This CDR3 has 17 residues. The V segment lost 1 base and the J segment 6 bases; nucleotides outside the gene matches: 6. The germline CDR1 and CDR2 sequences are SGHAT and FQNNGV.

The rearrangement links TRBV5-1 to TRBJ2-3, with D unresolved. The germline CDR1 and CDR2 sequences are SGHRS and YFSETQ. Between the trimmed V and J ends, which lost 3 bases and 3 bases, there was a span of 14 bases. This CDR3 is built from 15 residues. CDR3 loop: CASSSLLIETDTQYF. The CDR3 coding sequence is TGCGCCAGCAGCTCTCTCTTGATCGAGACAGATACGCAGTATTTT.

The CDR3 region is CASSKVGTSGVREQFF. The CDR3 DNA follows: TGTGCCAGCAGCAAAGTCGGGACTAGCGGGGTTCGGGAGCAGTTCTTC. The chain combines TRBV7-6 with TRBJ2-1; TRBD2 aligns across 13 bases. Looked up from germline, CDR1 is SGHVS and CDR2 is FNYEAQ. The CDR3 totals 16 residues. Unmatched junction bases numbered 11, after V lost 5 bases and J lost 10 bases.

V is TRBV12-3 or TRBV12-4 and J is TRBJ1-1; tentatively, D is TRBD1 (6 bases). The CDR3 loop spans 11 amino acids. The germline V and J ends were trimmed by 8 bases and 12 bases, with 16 bases remaining between them. The DNA of the CDR3 is TGTGCCAGCGGCGGGGGCTTCGAAACTTTCTTT. This sequence encodes CASGGGFETFF.

CDR3 coding DNA: TGTGCCATCAGTGAACCGGGACAGGGGTTTCGTTCCCTCCACTTT. Protein product: CAISEPGQGFRSLHF. The chain uses TRBV10-3 and TRBJ1-6; 10 bases align to TRBD1. Germline V gives CDR1 ENHRY, CDR2 SYGVKD. V trimming: 3 bases; J trimming: 14 bases; junction bases outside the gene matches: 10. This CDR3 spans 15 amino acids.

The CDR3: CASSSTGTNYNEQFF. CDR3 coding DNA: TGTGCCAGCAGCTCAACCGGGACAAATTACAATGAGCAGTTCTTC. The V and J genes are TRBV5-4 and TRBJ2-1; possible D gene TRBD1, 6 bases. Trimming stripped 3 bases from V and 4 bases from J, with 14 bases between. Germline CDR1 SGHNT, CDR2 YYREEE (reference sequence). This CDR3 comprises 15 residues.

The gene calls are TRBV6-6 and TRBJ2-2; D call uncertain. Germline lookup yields CDR1 MNHNY and CDR2 SVGAGI (reference sequence). Trimming took off 11 bases at V and 7 bases at J, with 14 bases between the two ends. CDR3 length: 12 amino acids. The CDR3 coding sequence is TGTGCCGGCACATTAGAAGTCGGGGAGCTGTTTTTT. This codes for CAGTLEVGELFF.